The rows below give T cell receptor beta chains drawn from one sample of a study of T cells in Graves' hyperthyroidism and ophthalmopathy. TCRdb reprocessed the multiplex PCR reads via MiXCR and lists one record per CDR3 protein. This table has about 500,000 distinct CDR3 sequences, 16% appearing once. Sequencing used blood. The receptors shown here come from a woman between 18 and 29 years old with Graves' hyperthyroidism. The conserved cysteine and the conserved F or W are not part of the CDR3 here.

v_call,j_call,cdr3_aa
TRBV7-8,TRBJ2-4,ASSLDGTGVDIQY
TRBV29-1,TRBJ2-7,SVEGASTYEQY
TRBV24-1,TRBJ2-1,ATSDWGHDELAEPYNEQF
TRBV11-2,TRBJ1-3,ASSDRGRRAGNTIY
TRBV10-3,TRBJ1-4,AIKPETATNEKLF
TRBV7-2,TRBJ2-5,ASSSALLQETQY
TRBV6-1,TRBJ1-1,ASSEARPGGSTEAF
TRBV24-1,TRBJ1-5,ATSDSTAIDQPQH
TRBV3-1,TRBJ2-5,ASSIRGLETQY
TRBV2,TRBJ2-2,ASSEVLAGELF
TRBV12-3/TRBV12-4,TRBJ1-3,ASSLSAGGASPGNTIY
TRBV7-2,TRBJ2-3,ASSLAGPDTQY
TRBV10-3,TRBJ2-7,AISESNLLSYEQY
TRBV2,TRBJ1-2,ASSRTGSAYGYT
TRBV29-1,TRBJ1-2,SVDRTVYGYT
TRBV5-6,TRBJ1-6,ASSFVQGAWRVNSPLH
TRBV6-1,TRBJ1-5,ASSPTLQGPEPQH
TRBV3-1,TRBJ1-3,ASSQDWPGSGNTTY
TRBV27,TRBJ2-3,ASSFFLLGGPGSNTQY
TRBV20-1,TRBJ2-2,SARDPGQGAGELF
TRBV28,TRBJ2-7,ASSLPMGLAVYEQY
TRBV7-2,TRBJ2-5,ASSLGQGAWETQY
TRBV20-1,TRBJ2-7,SASLGQLNYEQY
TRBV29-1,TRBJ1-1,SVSSGARITEAF
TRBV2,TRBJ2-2,ASSVGTGVGELF
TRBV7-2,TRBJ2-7,ASSLSWVLGGAREQY
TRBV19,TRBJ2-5,ASSTPAGQTQY
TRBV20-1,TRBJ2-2,SAGTTTGELF
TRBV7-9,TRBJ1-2,ASSPSVAGGYGYT
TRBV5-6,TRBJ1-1,ASSLGVTEAF
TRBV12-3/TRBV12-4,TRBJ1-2,ASSLAQGPRNYGYT
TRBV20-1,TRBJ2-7,SAREAGGREYEQY
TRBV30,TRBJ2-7,AWRASQGVYEQY
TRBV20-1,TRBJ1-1,SARAQGQGDGTEAF
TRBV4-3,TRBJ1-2,ASSQKNSGIGNYGYT
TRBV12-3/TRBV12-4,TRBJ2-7,ASSLVTAEQY
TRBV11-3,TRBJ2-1,ASSPEIDEQF
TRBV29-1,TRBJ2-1,SVKGPNSYNEQF
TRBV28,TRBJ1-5,ASSLLYWGTASNQPQH
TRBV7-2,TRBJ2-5,ASSFDRDPSY
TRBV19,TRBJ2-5,ASSTPNKEETQY
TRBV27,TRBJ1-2,ASSLSFSSEGYT
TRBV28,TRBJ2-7,ASSNYDRGTYEQY
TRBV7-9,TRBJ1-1,ASSLRSILEAF
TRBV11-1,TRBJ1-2,ASGKPGQGEYGYT
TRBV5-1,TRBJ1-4,ASSKYSDGNEKLF
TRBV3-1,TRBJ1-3,ASSPTPLTGAFGNTIY
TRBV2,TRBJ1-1,ASTKGVTEAF
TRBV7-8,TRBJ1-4,ASSPKSSNEKLF
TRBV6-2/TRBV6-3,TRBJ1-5,ASSYVGVVKNQPQH
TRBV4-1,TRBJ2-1,ASNSEWVDEQF
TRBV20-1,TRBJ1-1,SAPIGGNTGAF
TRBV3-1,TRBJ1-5,ASSQGSSNQPQH
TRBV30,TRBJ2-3,AWSVKGPDTQY